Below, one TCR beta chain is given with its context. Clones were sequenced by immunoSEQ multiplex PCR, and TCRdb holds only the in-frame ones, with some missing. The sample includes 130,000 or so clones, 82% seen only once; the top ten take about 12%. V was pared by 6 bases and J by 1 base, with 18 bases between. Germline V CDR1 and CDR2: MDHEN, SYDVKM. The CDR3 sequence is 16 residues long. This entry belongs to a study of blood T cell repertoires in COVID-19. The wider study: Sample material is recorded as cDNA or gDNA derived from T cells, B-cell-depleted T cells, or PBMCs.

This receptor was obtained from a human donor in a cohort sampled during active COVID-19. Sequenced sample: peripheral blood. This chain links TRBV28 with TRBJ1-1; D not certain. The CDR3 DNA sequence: TGTGCCAGCAGCTCACCCTCCGGCAGCGAGAACACTGAAGCTTTCTTT. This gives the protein CASSSPSGSENTEAFF.